This T cell receptor beta chain was found in a study of identical twins' blood T cells (dated by TCRdb to between 2011 and 2013). Regarding the research as a whole: The roughly twelve libraries, six for the alpha chain and six for the beta chain, yielded 50 million or so Illumina reads in total. The study compared TCR alpha and beta chain repertoires of three pairs of monozygous twins using next-generation sequencing to assess genetic influence on repertoire formation. The paper as a whole reports these results and caveats: Validation by independent studies was stated to be required for the proposed role of the TCRalpha J segment in MHC recognition during thymic selection. V gene usage, even among non-selected out-of-frame TCRbeta clonotypes, was reported to be markedly more similar within twin pairs than between unrelated donors. Because the twins were reared together, environmental influences could not be ruled out as the explanation for twin similarity. The count of CDR3 clonotypes shared by two donors depended mainly on the product of the two donors' cloneset sizes, and twins did not clearly depart from this trend. Looking at the most abundant TCRbeta clonotypes, every donor had more CDR3 sequences in common with her twin than with unrelated donors.

The library was generated by 5' RACE. Sequencing took place on an Illumina Genome Analyzer IIx. RNA-based TCR cDNA libraries were prepared by a previously described protocol with several modifications. To prevent cross-contamination, sample-specific barcodes were added to both ends of each TCR cDNA library during cDNA synthesis and amplification. The original methods were these. Each library contained 2.2 to 3.6 million CDR3-containing reads, and somewhere between about 100,000 and nearly 500,000 clonotypes were identified for each individual. Reads with improper barcode index combinations were discarded, after which clonesets were built for each library with the MiTCR software. During the assembly of CDR3 clonotypes by MiTCR, low-quality reads were filtered or rescued and PCR and sequencing errors were corrected. Artificial out-of-frame clonotypes were removed by being mapped to in-frame sequences, with one indel in the CDR3 allowed. V and J gene usage similarity between donors was measured as Jensen-Shannon divergence divided by mean entropy. TCRdb ran its own pipeline on the public reads, namely fastp trimming at Q25 and MiXCR clone calling, and kept in-frame beta chains. Each entry is one CDR3 protein sequence, shown with its most common DNA and genes. The V and J calls follow TCRdb's processing rather than the paper's. This sample lists a few hundred thousand distinct CDR3 sequences; roughly 31% were detected once. Of the sample, about 6.1% falls within the top ten clones.

The donors were six healthy women who made up three monozygous twin pairs. All three twin pairs had been reared together, and it was thought likely that the same infectious agents and vaccines had been met by these twin pairs. TCR cDNA libraries were prepared from RNA that had been isolated from peripheral blood mononuclear cells. From its cysteine to its phenylalanine, the CDR3 spans 16 amino acids. Of the read, only the CDR3 DNA is kept; its 48 bases are in frame from base 1. For this chain, trimming is 5 bases at the V end and 2 bases at the J end, and the number of junction bases without a gene match is 7. CDR1 and CDR2 are read off the germline V gene (reference sequence) as SGHNT and YYREEE. In this sample, this clonotype turned up a few times. Its recognized antigen is unknown. No base quality values were provided; no much bigger clone lies one nucleotide off.

The receptor's source is a woman aged 18 to 49 in good health. The sequence is built from TRBV5-4 and TRBJ2-3; a stretch of 11 junction bases matches TRBD2. The sequenced material came from PBMCs. The DNA is as follows: TGTGCCAGCAGTGCCGGGACTAGCGGACCCACAGATACGCAGTATTTT. This gives the protein CASSAGTSGPTDTQYF.